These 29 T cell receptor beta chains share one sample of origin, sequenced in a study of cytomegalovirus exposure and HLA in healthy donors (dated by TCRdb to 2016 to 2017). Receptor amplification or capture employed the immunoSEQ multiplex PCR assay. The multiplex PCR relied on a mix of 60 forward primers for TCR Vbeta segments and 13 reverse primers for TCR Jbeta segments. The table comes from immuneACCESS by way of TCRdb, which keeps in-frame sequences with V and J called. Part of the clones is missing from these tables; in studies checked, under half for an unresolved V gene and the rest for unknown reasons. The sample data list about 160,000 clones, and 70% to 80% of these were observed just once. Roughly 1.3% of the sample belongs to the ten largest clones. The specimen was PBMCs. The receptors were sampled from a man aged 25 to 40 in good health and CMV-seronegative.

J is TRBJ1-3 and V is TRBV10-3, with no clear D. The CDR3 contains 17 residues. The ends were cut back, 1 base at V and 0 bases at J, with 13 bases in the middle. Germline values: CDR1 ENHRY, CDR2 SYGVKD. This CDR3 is CAISEFLGVLSGNTIYF. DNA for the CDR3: TGTGCCATCAGTGAGTTCCTGGGAGTCCTCTCTGGAAACACCATATATTTT.

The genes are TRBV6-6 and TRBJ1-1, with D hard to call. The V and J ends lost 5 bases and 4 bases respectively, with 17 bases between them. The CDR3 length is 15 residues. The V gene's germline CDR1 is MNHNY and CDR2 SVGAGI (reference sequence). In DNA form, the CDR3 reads TGTGCCAGCAGTCCGAGGACGGTGGGGAGCACTGAAGCTTTCTTT. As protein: CASSPRTVGSTEAFF.

CDR3 amino acids: CASSQDGQDNQPQHF. The CDR3 bases are TGCGCCAGCAGCCAAGATGGACAGGACAATCAGCCCCAGCATTTT. The chain links TRBV4-3 to TRBJ1-5, with 7 bases identical to TRBD1. The germline gives CDR1 LGHNA, CDR2 YSLEER. The CDR3 totals 15 residues. J gave up 3 bases and V 0 bases, and 2 bases lay outside the gene matches.

The chain's CDR3 is CASRAGLAEETQYF. CDR3 sequence (DNA): TGTGCCAGCAGGGCGGGACTAGCGGAAGAGACCCAGTACTTC. The V and J genes are TRBV6-5 and TRBJ2-5; 11 bases agree with TRBD2. Germline lookup yields CDR1 MNHEY and CDR2 SVGAGI. This CDR3 comprises 14 residues. V was pared by 6 bases and J by 3 bases, with 3 bases of the junction left unmatched.

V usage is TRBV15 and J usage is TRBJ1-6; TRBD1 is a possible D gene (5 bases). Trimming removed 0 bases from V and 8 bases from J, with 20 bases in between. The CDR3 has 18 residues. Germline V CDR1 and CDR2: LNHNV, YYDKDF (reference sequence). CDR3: CATSRDRGLLGIYSPLHF. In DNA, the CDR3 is TGTGCCACCAGCAGAGATCGGGGACTCCTTGGAATTTATTCACCCCTCCACTTT.

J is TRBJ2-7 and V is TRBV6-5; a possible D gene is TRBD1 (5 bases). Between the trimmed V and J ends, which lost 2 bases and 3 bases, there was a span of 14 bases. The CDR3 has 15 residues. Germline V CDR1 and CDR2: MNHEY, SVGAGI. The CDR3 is CASSYGVVGDYEQYF. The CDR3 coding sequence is TGTGCCAGCAGTTACGGGGTCGTAGGGGACTACGAGCAGTACTTC.

DNA for the CDR3: TGTGCCAGCAGTTACGGGGCAGGGGAAGTGGTCGGGGAGCTGTTTTTT. Amino acids: CASSYGAGEVVGELFF. V and J are TRBV6-6 and TRBJ2-2; perhaps TRBD1 as D (6 bases). Germline loops: CDR1 MNHNY, CDR2 SVGAGI (reference sequence). Deletions cut 2 bases from V and 7 bases from J, with 17 bases between. The CDR3 consists of 16 residues.

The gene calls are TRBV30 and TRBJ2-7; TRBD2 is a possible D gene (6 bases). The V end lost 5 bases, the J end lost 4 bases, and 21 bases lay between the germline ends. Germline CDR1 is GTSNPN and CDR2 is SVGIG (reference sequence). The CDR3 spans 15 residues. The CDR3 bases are TGTGCCTGGGTAGCTTCGGGACTCCGACCATACGAGCAGTACTTC. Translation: CAWVASGLRPYEQYF.

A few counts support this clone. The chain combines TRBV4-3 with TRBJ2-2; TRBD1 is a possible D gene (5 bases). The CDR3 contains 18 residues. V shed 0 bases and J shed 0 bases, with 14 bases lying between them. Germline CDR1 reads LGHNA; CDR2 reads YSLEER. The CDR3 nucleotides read TGCGCCAGCAGCCAAGACCGCCCGGACACCGCGAACACCGGGGAGCTGTTTTTT. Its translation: CASSQDRPDTANTGELFF.

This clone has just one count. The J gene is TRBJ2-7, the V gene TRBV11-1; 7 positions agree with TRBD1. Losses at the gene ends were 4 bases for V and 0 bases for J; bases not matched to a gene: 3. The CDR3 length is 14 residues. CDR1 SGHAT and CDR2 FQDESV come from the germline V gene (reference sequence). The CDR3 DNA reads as TGTGCCAGCAGCTCCCGGGACAGCTCCTACGAGCAGTACTTC. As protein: CASSSRDSSYEQYF.

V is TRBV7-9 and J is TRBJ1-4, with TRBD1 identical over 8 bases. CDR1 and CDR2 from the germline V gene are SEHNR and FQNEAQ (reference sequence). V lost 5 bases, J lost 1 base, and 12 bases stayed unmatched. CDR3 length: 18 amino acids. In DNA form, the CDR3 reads TGTGCCAGCAGCCAAAGATCCCGCGGACAGGGAACTAATGAAAAACTGTTTTTT. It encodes CASSQRSRGQGTNEKLFF.

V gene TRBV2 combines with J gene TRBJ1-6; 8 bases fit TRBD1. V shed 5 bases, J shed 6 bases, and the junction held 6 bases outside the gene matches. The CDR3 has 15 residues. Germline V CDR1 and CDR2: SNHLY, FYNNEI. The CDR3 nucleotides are TGTGCCAGCAGTAGATCGGGACAGGTTAATTCACCCCTCCACTTT. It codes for CASSRSGQVNSPLHF.

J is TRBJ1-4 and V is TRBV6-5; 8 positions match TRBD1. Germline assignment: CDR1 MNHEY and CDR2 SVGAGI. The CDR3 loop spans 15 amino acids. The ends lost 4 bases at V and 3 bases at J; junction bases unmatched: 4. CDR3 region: CASSSVGQANEKLFF. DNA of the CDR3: TGTGCCAGCAGTTCGGTGGGACAGGCTAATGAAAAACTGTTTTTT.

The CDR3 loop reads CASSPIPLAGVNTGELFF. Here the CDR3 DNA reads TGCGCCAGCAGCCCCATCCCACTAGCGGGGGTGAACACCGGGGAGCTGTTTTTT. The chain links TRBV4-1 to TRBJ2-2; 11 nucleotides line up with TRBD2. Trimming at V came to 4 bases and at J to 1 base, leaving 8 bases not matched to a gene. The CDR3 consists of 18 residues. Per germline, CDR1 MGHRA and CDR2 YSYEKL.

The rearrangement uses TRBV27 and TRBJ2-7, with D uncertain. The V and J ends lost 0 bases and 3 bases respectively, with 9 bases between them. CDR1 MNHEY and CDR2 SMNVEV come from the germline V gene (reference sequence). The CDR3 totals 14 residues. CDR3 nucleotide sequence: TGTGCCAGCAGTTTATCACTCCAAAGCTACGAGCAGTACTTC. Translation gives CASSLSLQSYEQYF.

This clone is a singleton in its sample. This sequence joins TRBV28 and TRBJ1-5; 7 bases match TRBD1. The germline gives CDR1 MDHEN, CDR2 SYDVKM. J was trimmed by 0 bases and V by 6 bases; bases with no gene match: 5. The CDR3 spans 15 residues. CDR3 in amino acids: CASSQDRSSNQPQHF. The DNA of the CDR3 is TGTGCCAGCAGCCAGGACAGGTCTAGCAATCAGCCCCAGCATTTT.

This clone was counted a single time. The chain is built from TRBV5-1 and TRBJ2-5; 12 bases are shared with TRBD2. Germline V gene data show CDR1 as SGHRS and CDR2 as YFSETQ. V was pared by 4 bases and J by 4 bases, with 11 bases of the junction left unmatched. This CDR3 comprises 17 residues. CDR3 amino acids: CASSQGPSGGAGETQYF. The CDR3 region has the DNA TGCGCCAGCAGCCAGGGACCTAGCGGGGGGGCTGGAGAGACCCAGTACTTC.

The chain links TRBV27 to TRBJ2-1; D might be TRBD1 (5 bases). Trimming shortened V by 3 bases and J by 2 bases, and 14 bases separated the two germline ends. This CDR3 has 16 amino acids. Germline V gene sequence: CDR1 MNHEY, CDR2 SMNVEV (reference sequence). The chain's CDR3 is CASSFSARQPYNEQFF. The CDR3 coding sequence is TGTGCCAGCAGTTTCAGCGCAAGACAGCCCTACAATGAGCAGTTCTTC.

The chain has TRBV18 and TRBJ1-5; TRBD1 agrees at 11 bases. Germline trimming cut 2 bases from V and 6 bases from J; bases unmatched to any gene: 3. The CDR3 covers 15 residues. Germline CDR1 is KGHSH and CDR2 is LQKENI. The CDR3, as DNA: TGTGCCAGCTCACCAGGACAGGGGGCGAGTCAGCCCCAGCATTTT. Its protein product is CASSPGQGASQPQHF.

The CDR3 loop reads CASSPIAGPTGELFF. In nucleotides, the CDR3 is TGTGCCAGCTCACCAATCGCAGGTCCCACCGGGGAGCTGTTTTTT. The chain uses TRBV18 and TRBJ2-2; D remains ambiguous. The CDR3 has 15 amino acids. Germline CDR1 is KGHSH and CDR2 is LQKENI. V dropped 2 bases and J dropped 4 bases, with 11 bases sitting between them. Combining the CDR3 with reference TRBV18 and TRBJ2-2 gives the whole variable domain NAGVMQNPRHLVRRRGQEARLRCSPMKGHSHVYWYRQLPEEGLKFMVYLQKENIIDESGMPKERFSAEFPKEGPSILRIQQVVRGDSAAYFCASSPIAGPTGELFFGEGSRLTVL.

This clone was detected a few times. The CDR3 region is CASRTTGQGQPQHF. The DNA of the CDR3 is TGCGCCAGCCGTACGACAGGCCAGGGTCAGCCCCAGCATTTT. This chain links TRBV10-2 with TRBJ1-5, with a tentative D call TRBD1 (6 bases). The CDR3 extends over 14 amino acids. Germline values: CDR1 WSHSY, CDR2 SAAADI. V shed 8 bases and J shed 6 bases, with 17 bases lying between them.

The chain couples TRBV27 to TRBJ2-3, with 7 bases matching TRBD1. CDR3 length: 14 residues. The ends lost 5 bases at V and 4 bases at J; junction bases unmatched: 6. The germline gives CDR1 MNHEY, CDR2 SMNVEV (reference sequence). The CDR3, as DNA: TGTGCCAGCAGTAGGACAGGCAATCCAGATACGCAGTATTTT. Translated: CASSRTGNPDTQYF.

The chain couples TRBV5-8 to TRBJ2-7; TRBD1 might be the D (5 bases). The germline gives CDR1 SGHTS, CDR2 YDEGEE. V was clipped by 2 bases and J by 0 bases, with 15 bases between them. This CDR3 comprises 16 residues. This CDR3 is CASSLVRGQSSYEQYF. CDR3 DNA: TGTGCCAGCAGCTTAGTTAGGGGCCAGAGCTCCTACGAGCAGTACTTC.

CDR3 in amino acids: CASTKVGAGNTEAFF. Written as DNA, the CDR3 is TGTGCCAGCACCAAAGTCGGGGCGGGAAACACTGAAGCTTTCTTT. The chain uses TRBV27 and TRBJ1-1; D may be TRBD1 (5 bases). This CDR3 has 15 residues. Germline loops: CDR1 MNHEY, CDR2 SMNVEV (reference sequence). The V end was cut by 7 bases, the J end by 2 bases, with 17 bases between.

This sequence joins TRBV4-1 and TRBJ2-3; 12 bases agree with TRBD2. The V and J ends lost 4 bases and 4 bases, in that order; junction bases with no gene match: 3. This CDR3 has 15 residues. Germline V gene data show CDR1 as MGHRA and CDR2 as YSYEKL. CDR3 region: CASSPTSGSADTQYF. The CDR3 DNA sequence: TGCGCCAGCAGCCCGACTAGCGGGAGCGCAGATACGCAGTATTTT.

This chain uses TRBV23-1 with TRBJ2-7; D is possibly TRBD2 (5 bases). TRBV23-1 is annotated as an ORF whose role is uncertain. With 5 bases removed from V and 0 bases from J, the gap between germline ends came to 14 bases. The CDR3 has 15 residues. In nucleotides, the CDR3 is TGCGCCAGCAGTATTTACGGGGTGAGCTCCTACGAGCAGTACTTC. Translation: CASSIYGVSSYEQYF.

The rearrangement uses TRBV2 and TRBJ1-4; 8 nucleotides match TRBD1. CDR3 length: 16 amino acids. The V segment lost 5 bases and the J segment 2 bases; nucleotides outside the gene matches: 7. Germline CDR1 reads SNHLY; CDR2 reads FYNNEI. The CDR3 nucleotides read TGTGCCAGCAGTTCAGACAGGGGTGATACTAATGAAAAACTGTTTTTT. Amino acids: CASSSDRGDTNEKLFF.

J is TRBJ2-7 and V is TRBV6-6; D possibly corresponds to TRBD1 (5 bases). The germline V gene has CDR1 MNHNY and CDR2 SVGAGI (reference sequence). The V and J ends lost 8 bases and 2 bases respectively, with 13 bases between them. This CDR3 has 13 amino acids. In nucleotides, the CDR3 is TGTGCCAGCGGGGCAATAGCCCCCTACGAGCAGTACTTC. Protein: CASGAIAPYEQYF.

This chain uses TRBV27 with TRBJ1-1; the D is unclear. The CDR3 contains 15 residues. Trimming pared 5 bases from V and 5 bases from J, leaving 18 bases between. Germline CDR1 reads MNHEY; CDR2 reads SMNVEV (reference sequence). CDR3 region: CASSRTRGSLTEAFF. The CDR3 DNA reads TGTGCCAGCAGTCGGACTCGGGGTTCTTTGACTGAAGCTTTCTTT.